The entry below describes one T cell receptor (beta chain). This sample is drawn from a study of control samples from healthy donors and cancer patients. TCRdb's table, derived via immunoSEQ multiplex PCR, lists solely in-frame clones and lacks some. The data show about 170,000 clones, around 93% seen once. Germline V lookup: CDR1 SGHDT, CDR2 YYEEEE. The length of the CDR3 is 17 residues. V lost 3 bases to trimming and J lost 2 bases; unmatched junction nucleotides: 10. The rearrangement uses TRBV5-6 and TRBJ2-1; 8 bases fit TRBD2. The sample comprised blood. The receptor comes from a woman aged 55-69 years in good health. CDR3 sequence: CASSSNLAGDTYNEQFF. CDR3 DNA: TGTGCCAGCAGCTCCAACCTAGCGGGTGATACCTACAATGAGCAGTTCTTC.